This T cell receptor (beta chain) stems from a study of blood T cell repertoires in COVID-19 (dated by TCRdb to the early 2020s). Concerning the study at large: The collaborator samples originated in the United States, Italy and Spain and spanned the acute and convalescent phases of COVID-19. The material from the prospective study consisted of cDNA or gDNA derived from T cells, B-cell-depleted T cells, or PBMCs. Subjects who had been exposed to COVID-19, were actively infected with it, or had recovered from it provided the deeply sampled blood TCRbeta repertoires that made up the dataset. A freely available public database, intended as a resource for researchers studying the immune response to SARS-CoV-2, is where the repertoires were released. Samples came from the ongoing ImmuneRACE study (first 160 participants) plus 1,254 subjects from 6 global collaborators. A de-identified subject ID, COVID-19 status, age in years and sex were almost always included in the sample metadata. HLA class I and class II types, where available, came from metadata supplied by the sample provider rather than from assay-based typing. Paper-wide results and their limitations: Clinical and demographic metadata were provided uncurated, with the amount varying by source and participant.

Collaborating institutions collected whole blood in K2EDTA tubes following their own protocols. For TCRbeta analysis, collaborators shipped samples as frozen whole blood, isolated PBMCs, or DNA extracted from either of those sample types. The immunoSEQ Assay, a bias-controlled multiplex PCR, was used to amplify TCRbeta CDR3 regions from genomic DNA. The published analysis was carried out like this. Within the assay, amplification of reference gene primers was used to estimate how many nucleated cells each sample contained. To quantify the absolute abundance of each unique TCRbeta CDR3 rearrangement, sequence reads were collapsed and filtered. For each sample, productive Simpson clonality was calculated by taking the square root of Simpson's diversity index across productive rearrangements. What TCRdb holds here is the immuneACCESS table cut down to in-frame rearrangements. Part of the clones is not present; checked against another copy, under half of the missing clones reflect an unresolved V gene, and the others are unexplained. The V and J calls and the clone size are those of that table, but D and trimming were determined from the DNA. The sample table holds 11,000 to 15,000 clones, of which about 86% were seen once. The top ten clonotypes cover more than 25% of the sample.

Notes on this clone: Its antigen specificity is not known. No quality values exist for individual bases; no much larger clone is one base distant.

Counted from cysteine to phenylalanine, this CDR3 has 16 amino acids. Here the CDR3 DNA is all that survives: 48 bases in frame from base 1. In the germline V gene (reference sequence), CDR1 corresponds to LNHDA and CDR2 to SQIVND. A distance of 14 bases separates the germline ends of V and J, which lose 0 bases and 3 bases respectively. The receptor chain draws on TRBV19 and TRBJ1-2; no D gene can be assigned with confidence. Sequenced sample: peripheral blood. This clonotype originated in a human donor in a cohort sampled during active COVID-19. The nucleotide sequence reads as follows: TGTGCCAGTAGTATAGATCCAGCAGGTACATACTATGGCTACACCTTC. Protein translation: CASSIDPAGTYYGYTF.